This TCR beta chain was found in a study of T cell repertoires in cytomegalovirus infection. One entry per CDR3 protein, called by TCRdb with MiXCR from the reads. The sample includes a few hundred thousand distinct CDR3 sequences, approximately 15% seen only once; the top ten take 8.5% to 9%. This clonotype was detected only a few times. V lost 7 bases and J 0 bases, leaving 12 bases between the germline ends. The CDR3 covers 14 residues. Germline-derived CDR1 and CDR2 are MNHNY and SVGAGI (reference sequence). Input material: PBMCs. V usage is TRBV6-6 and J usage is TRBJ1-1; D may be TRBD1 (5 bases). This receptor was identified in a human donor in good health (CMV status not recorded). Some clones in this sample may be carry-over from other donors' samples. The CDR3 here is CASNGGLLNTEAFF. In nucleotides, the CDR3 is TGTGCCAGCAATGGGGGATTGCTGAACACTGAAGCTTTCTTT.